This T cell receptor (beta chain) was documented in a study of Graves' ophthalmopathy and Graves' hyperthyroidism. This clonotype was detected ten times or more. For repertoire sequencing, the TCR beta CDR3 regions were amplified from RNA transcripts. An initial RT-PCR round employing HTBI primers preceded a second-round multiplex PCR. MiXCR was run by TCRdb on the multiplex PCR reads, yielding one entry per CDR3 protein. The table lists around 1.1 million distinct CDR3 sequences, about 38% of them singletons, with around 10% in the top ten. This TCR was sampled from an adult man with Graves' hyperthyroidism. Input material: peripheral blood or thyroid tissue (not recorded which).

Here the CDR3 DNA reads TGTGCCACCTACCACTCTGGAAACACCATATATTTT. This encodes CATYHSGNTIYF. V is TRBV10-3 and J is TRBJ1-3; D uncertain. The length of the CDR3 is 12 residues. Germline V gene data show CDR1 as ENHRY and CDR2 as SYGVKD. Trimming left V 10 bases short and J 0 bases short, with 7 bases between.